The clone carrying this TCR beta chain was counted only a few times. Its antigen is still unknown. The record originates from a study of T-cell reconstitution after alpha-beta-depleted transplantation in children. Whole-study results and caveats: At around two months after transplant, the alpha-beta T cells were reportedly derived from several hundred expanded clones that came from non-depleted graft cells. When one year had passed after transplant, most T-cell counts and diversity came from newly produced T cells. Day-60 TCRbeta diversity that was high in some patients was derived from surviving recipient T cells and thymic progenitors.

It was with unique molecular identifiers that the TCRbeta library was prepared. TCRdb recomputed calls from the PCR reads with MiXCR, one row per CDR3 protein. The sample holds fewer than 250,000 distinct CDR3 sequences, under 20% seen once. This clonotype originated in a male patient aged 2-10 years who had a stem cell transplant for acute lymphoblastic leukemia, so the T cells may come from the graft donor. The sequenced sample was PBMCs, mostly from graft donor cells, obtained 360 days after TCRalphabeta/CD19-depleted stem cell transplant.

The CDR3 sequence: CASGSAGASDTQYF. CDR3 DNA: TGCGCCAGCGGGTCGGCGGGGGCGTCAGATACGCAGTATTTT. The chain recombines TRBV10-1 with TRBJ2-3; TRBD2 might be the D (7 bases). The V end was cut by 8 bases, the J end by 4 bases, with 16 bases between. Germline-derived CDR1 and CDR2 are WNHNN and SYGVQD (reference sequence). CDR3 length: 14 amino acids.